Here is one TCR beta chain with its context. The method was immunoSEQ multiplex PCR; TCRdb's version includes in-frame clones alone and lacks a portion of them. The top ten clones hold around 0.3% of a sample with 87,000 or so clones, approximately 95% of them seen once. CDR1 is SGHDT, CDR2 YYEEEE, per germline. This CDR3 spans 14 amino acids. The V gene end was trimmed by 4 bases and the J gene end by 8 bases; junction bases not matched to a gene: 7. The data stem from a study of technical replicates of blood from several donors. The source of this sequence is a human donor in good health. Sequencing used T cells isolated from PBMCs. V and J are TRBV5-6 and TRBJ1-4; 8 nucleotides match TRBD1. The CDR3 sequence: CASSVDRVEEKLFF. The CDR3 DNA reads TGTGCCAGCAGCGTGGACAGGGTTGAGGAAAAACTGTTTTTT.